This is a list of T cell receptor beta chains from one sample in a study of shared clonotypes between healthy human individuals. Data came from immunoSEQ multiplex PCR; TCRdb stores just in-frame clones and leaves some out. This table holds approximately 460,000 clones, over 60% found once. The sequencing input was PBMCs. All receptors come from a woman in her 40s in good health. Some clones in this sample may be carry-over from other donors' samples. CDR3s include the opening cysteine and the closing phenylalanine or tryptophan. A D gene is named only where the DNA matches it firmly. A row's size may be missing; if present it is once, few, many or a size class.

>NA|TRBJ2-3|TRBV5-1|NA
CASRPDPTDTQYF
TGCGCCAGCAGACCTGACCCCACAGATACGCAGTATTTT
>NA|TRBJ2-1|TRBV19|NA
CASSPGLSYNEQFF
TGTGCCAGTAGTCCGGGACTTTCCTACAATGAGCAGTTCTTC
>TRBD1|TRBJ2-2|TRBV7-3|NA
CASSRQGDTGELFF
TGTGCCAGCAGCCGACAGGGGGACACCGGGGAGCTGTTTTTT
>TRBD1|TRBJ2-7|TRBV2|NA
CASTGTGISPEQYF
TGTGCCAGCACCGGGACAGGGATCTCCCCCGAGCAGTACTTC
>NA|TRBJ1-5|TRBV7-2|NA
CASSAAGAPQPQHF
TGTGCCAGCAGCGCCGCGGGGGCGCCTCAGCCCCAGCATTTT
>NA|TRBJ2-2|TRBV19|NA
CASTQTGNTGELFF
TGTGCCAGTACCCAAACAGGGAACACCGGGGAGCTGTTTTTT
>NA|TRBJ1-1|TRBV28|NA
CASSSLGDRTEAFF
TGTGCCAGCAGTTCTTTGGGGGATCGGACTGAAGCTTTCTTT
>NA|TRBJ1-5|TRBV19|NA
CASRRLRDRVAQPQHF
TGTGCCAGTAGAAGACTCCGGGATAGAGTCGCTCAGCCCCAGCATTTT
>NA|TRBJ1-5|TRBV4-1|few
CASSYGGGNQPQHF
TGCGCCAGCAGCTACGGGGGTGGCAATCAGCCCCAGCATTTT
>NA|TRBJ2-5|TRBV10-2|NA
CASSPTGLPETQYF
TGCGCCAGCTCGCCTACAGGATTACCGGAGACCCAGTACTTC
>NA|TRBJ2-1|TRBV5-1|NA
CASRGLAVSGEQFF
TGCGCCAGCAGGGGGCTCGCGGTGTCTGGTGAGCAGTTCTTC